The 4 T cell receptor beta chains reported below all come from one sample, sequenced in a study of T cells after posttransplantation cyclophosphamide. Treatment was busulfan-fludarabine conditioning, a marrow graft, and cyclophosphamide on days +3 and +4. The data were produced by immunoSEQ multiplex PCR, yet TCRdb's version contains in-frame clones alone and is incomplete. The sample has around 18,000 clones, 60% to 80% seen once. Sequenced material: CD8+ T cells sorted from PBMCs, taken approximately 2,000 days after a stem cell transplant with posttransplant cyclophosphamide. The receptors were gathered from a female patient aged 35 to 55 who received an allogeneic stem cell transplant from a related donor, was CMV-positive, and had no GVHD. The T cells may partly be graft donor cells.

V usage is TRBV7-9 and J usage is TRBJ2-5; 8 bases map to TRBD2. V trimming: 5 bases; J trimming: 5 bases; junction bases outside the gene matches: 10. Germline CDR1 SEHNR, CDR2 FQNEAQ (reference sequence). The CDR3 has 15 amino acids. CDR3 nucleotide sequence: TGTGCCAGCAGCGACACCGGGACTAGTTTTGAGACCCAGTACTTC. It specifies CASSDTGTSFETQYF.

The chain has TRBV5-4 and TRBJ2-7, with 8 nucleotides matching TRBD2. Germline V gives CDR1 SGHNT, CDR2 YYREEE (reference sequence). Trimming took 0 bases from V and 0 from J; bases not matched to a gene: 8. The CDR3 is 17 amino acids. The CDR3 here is CASSLGTSRFGSYEQYF. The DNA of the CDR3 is TGTGCCAGCAGCTTGGGGACTAGCCGGTTCGGCTCCTACGAGCAGTACTTC.

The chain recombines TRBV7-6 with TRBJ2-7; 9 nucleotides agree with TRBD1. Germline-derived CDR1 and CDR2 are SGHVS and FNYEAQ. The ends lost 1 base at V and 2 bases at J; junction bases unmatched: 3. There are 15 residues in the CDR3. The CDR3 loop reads CASSLGWTGAYEQYF. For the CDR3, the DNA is TGTGCCAGCAGCTTAGGTTGGACAGGGGCCTACGAGCAGTACTTC. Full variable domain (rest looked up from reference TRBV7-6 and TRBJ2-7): GAGVSQSPRYKVTKRGQDVALRCDPISGHVSLYWYRQALGQGPEFLTYFNYEAQQDKSGLPNDRFSAERPEGSISTLTIQRTEQRDSAMYRCASSLGWTGAYEQYFGPGTRLTVT.

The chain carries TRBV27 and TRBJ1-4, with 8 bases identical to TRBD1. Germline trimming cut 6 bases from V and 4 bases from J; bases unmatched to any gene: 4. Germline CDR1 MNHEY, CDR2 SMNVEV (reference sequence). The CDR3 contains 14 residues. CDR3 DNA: TGTGCCAGCAGACACGACAGGGGTAATGAAAAACTGTTTTTT. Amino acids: CASRHDRGNEKLFF.